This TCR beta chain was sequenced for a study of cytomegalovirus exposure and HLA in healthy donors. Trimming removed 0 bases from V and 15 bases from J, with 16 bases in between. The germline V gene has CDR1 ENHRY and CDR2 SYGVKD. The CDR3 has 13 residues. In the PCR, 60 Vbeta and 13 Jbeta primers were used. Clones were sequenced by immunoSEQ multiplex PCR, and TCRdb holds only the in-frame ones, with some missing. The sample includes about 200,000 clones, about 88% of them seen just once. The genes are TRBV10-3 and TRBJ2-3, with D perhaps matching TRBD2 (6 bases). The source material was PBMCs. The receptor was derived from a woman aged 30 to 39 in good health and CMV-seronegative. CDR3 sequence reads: CAISESGTPMSYF. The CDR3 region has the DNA TGTGCCATCAGTGAGTCGGGGACTCCAATGTCTTATTTT.